The clone carrying this T cell receptor beta chain showed up many times. The data are from a study of blood T cell repertoires in COVID-19. For the study at large: The United States, Italy and Spain provided the acute and convalescent COVID-19 samples.

The CDR3 contains 16 residues. CDR1 and CDR2 from the germline V gene are SGHTA and FQGNSA. V trimming: 10 bases; J trimming: 8 bases; junction bases outside the gene matches: 17. Per the authors' pipeline: Scientists estimated how many nucleated cells there were by amplifying reference gene primers. The method was immunoSEQ multiplex PCR; TCRdb's version includes in-frame clones alone and lacks a portion of them. Clonal size and the V and J genes are those of that table, whereas D and trimming came from the DNA. Seen here are fewer than 300,000 clones, more than 70% observed once, and the top ten hold approximately 5.3%.

The sample consisted of peripheral blood. The genes are TRBV7-2 and TRBJ1-6; 7 bases agree with TRBD1. This clonotype originated in an elderly man with acute or convalescent COVID-19. DNA for the CDR3: TGTGCCATCCCGAGGGACAGACCTCTATACGATTCACCCCTCCACTTT. Residues: CAIPRDRPLYDSPLHF.